This T cell receptor beta chain was captured in a study of T cell clonality in common variable immunodeficiency. The repertoire was sequenced with immunoSEQ multiplex PCR; TCRdb's copy has only in-frame clones and lacks some. Observed in the sample are roughly 30,000 clones, none of them singletons. This clone was seen at least ten times. The sequence derives from a person aged 18 to 75 in good health. The sequencing sample was made of peripheral blood mononuclear cells.

The CDR3 DNA, read in part, is TGCGCCAGCAGCCAAGTAACGGGGGGCCCAGATACG. The encoded protein is CASSQVTGGPDT. The complete CDR3 sequence is CASSQVTGGPDTQYF. This chain links TRBV4-1 with TRBJ2-3; D might be TRBD2 (7 bases). The CDR3 is cut off 3 residues early in the read; its end comes from the germline J gene. Germline CDR1 MGHRA, CDR2 YSYEKL. The germline V and J ends were trimmed by 1 base and 4 bases, with 12 bases remaining between them. The CDR3 extends over 15 amino acids.